This passage covers 9 T cell receptor beta chains from one sample sequenced in a study of shared clonotypes between healthy human individuals. TCRdb keeps only in-frame clones here, not all; method: immunoSEQ multiplex PCR. The sample includes roughly 2.5 million clones, around nine tenths of them seen just once. Source material: naive CD4+ T cells sorted from blood. The subset was: CD45RA+ positively selected. The receptors come from a man younger than 35 in good health.

This chain joins TRBV5-1 and TRBJ2-7; 11 bases fit TRBD2. CDR3 size: 14 residues. Losses at the gene ends were 4 bases for V and 5 bases for J; bases not matched to a gene: 5. Germline V CDR1 and CDR2: SGHRS, YFSETQ. The CDR3 DNA is TGCGCCAGCAGCGAGGGACTAGCGGTTGACGAGCAGTACTTC. Amino acids: CASSEGLAVDEQYF.

The CDR3 region is CASSLDREGQQYF. The CDR3 DNA is TGTGCCAGCAGCTTAGATCGGGAAGGACAGCAGTACTTC. This sequence joins TRBV11-2 and TRBJ2-7; a weak D match, TRBD2 (5 bases). The germline V and J ends were trimmed by 0 bases and 8 bases, with 11 bases remaining between them. The CDR3 runs to 13 residues. The germline V gene encodes CDR1 SGHAT and CDR2 FQNNGV. Based on the CDR3 plus reference TRBV11-2 and TRBJ2-7, the full variable domain is EAGVAQSPRYKIIEKRQSVAFWCNPISGHATLYWYQQILGQGPKLLIQFQNNGVVDDSQLPKDRFSAERLKGVDSTLKIQPAKLEDSAVYLCASSLDREGQQYFGPGTRLTVT.

This rearrangement joins TRBV6-5 to TRBJ1-1, with D possibly being TRBD1 (5 bases). This CDR3 spans 14 amino acids. CDR1 and CDR2 from the germline V gene are MNHEY and SVGAGI. V lost 8 bases, J lost 0 bases, and 13 bases lay in between. DNA for the CDR3: TGTGCCAGCCGATCGCAAGGGGTGAACACTGAAGCTTTCTTT. It specifies CASRSQGVNTEAFF.

Note on this clone: Additional DNA sequences in this sample encode the identical CDR3. This chain uses TRBV7-2 with TRBJ2-7; D might be TRBD1 or TRBD2, each matching 5 bases. Per the germline V gene, CDR1 is SGHTA and CDR2 is FQGNSA. Trimming took off 1 base at V and 0 bases at J, with 7 bases between the two ends. The CDR3 has 14 amino acids. The CDR3 is CASSLGGFSYEQYF. CDR3 DNA sequence: TGTGCCAGCAGCTTAGGGGGGTTCTCCTACGAGCAGTACTTC.

The V gene is TRBV11-1, the J gene TRBJ1-1; TRBD1 might be the D (6 bases). The CDR3 length is 15 residues. In germline, CDR1 is SGHAT, CDR2 FQDESV (reference sequence). V lost 6 bases to trimming and J lost 0 bases, with 14 bases between them. In DNA, the CDR3 is TGTGCCAGCAGGCAAGATGGGGGCATGAACACTGAAGCTTTCTTT. It is translated as CASRQDGGMNTEAFF.

The chain joins TRBV6-5 to TRBJ1-1; 9 positions agree with TRBD1. With V trimmed by 7 bases and J by 5 bases, 11 bases remained unmatched. Germline V CDR1 and CDR2: MNHEY, SVGAGI. The CDR3 has 15 amino acids. In DNA form, the CDR3 reads TGTGCCAGCAACGACCCGGGACAGGGTCGGACTGAAGCTTTCTTT. It specifies CASNDPGQGRTEAFF.

The chain carries TRBV6-5 and TRBJ2-5, with D perhaps matching TRBD1 (5 bases). Germline V gene data show CDR1 as MNHEY and CDR2 as SVGAGI. The CDR3 runs to 15 residues. The V and J ends lost 2 bases and 5 bases respectively, with 15 bases between them. In DNA, the CDR3 is TGTGCCAGCAGTTACCTGCAGGGTCCTATGGAGACCCAGTACTTC. It is translated as CASSYLQGPMETQYF.

This chain uses TRBV4-1 with TRBJ1-6; 8 bases are a match to TRBD1. The CDR3 runs to 19 residues. CDR1 MGHRA and CDR2 YSYEKL come from the germline V gene. The J segment lost 0 bases and the V segment lost 5 bases, leaving 12 bases of the junction unmatched. CDR3 sequence: CASSSRQGNGSSYNSPLHF. CDR3 DNA sequence: TGCGCCAGCAGCTCAAGACAGGGGAACGGGAGCTCCTATAATTCACCCCTCCACTTT.

The chain is built from TRBV9 and TRBJ2-1, with 9 bases that match TRBD2. V trimming: 0 bases; J trimming: 6 bases; junction bases outside the gene matches: 4. This CDR3 has 15 amino acids. Germline CDR1 is SGDLS and CDR2 is YYNGEE. The CDR3 is CASSVELAGRNEQFF. The CDR3 DNA reads TGTGCCAGCAGCGTAGAACTAGCGGGCCGCAATGAGCAGTTCTTC.